This is a list of T cell receptor beta chains from one sample in a study of Ad26.COV2.S vaccination and SARS-CoV-2 variants. Produced via immunoSEQ multiplex PCR; TCRdb's table is partial and in-frame only. The data contain roughly 300,000 clones, 75% to 90% of them singletons. The sample in question was peripheral blood, obtained in a trial of Ad26.COV2.S vaccine versus placebo. These receptors were obtained from a person aged 18-60 years who received the Ad26.COV2.S COVID-19 vaccine or a placebo. CDR3s include the opening cysteine and the closing phenylalanine or tryptophan. D genes are given only for firm matches. Clone size is not always given. Where it is, it says once, few, many or a class for expanded clones.

v_call,clone_size,j_call,d_call,cdr3_aa,cdr3_nt
TRBV9,few,TRBJ2-1,.,CASSVPTTNEQFF,TGTGCCAGCAGCGTTCCTACCACCAATGAGCAGTTCTTC
TRBV5-4,.,TRBJ1-1,TRBD1,CASSLNRGDTEAFF,TGTGCCAGCAGCTTAAACAGGGGGGACACTGAAGCTTTCTTT
TRBV4-3,.,TRBJ1-5,.,CASSQDPQAGSNQPQHF,TGCGCCAGCAGCCAAGATCCCCAGGCCGGGAGCAATCAGCCCCAGCATTTT
TRBV18,.,TRBJ1-6,.,CASSGDGGLSLHF,TGTGCCAGCTCAGGGGACGGAGGGCTCTCCCTCCACTTT
TRBV14,.,TRBJ2-2,TRBD2,CASSQDASGGYTGELFF,TGTGCCAGCAGCCAAGATGCTAGCGGGGGTTACACCGGGGAGCTGTTTTTT
TRBV9,.,TRBJ1-5,.,CASSVGPTGGEQPQHF,TGTGCCAGCAGCGTAGGGCCGACAGGAGGAGAGCAGCCCCAGCATTTT
TRBV9,.,TRBJ2-7,.,CASSVGTPPFYEQYF,TGTGCCAGCAGCGTCGGGACACCTCCCTTCTACGAGCAGTACTTC
TRBV4-1,.,TRBJ2-1,.,CASSQVVNEQFF,TGCGCCAGCAGCCAAGTTGTCAATGAGCAGTTCTTC
TRBV9,.,TRBJ1-2,TRBD1,CASSVEAGGEYGYTF,TGTGCCAGCAGCGTAGAAGCAGGGGGCGAATATGGCTACACCTTC
TRBV6-2/TRBV6-3,.,TRBJ2-5,.,CASSYEAETQYF,TGTGCCAGCAGTTACGAGGCGGAGACCCAGTACTTC
TRBV4-3,.,TRBJ2-2,.,CASSHRRGINTGELFF,TGCGCCAGCAGCCATCGCCGGGGGATCAACACCGGGGAGCTGTTTTTT
TRBV28,once,TRBJ2-3,TRBD2,CASSSGVAGGAEGTDTQYF,TGTGCCAGCAGTTCTGGGGTAGCGGGAGGGGCCGAAGGCACAGATACGCAGTATTTT
TRBV21-1,few,TRBJ1-3,.,CASSKAQGRTGNTIYF,TGTGCCAGCAGCAAAGCCCAGGGGCGTACTGGAAACACCATATATTTT